This T cell receptor beta chain was sequenced during a study of T cells after posttransplantation cyclophosphamide. Findings of the study overall: Recipient CMV seropositivity and CMV reactivation strongly tracked TRB clonality. Blood and skin or GI T cell repertoires showed limited TRB overlap. Donor CD8+ memory clones often dominated recipient blood repertoires at later times.

V lost 0 bases to trimming and J lost 2 bases, with 11 bases between them. The CDR3 contains 16 residues. CDR1 is MNHEY, CDR2 SVGAGI, per germline. Method: immunoSEQ multiplex PCR; TCRdb's copy keeps in-frame clones and lacks some. Of some 45,000 clones in the sample, 80% to 95% are singletons; the top ten hold under 3%. Cyclophosphamide on days +3 and +4 followed busulfan-fludarabine conditioning and a marrow graft. With respect to this clone: Its antigen remains unidentified.

The chain has TRBV6-5 and TRBJ1-3; D is uncertain. The sequence came from a male patient between 60 and 69 years old who received an allogeneic stem cell transplant from a related donor and was CMV-positive. These T cells may partly come from the graft donor. Sequencing was performed on PBMCs, taken roughly 59 days after allogeneic stem cell transplant with posttransplant cyclophosphamide. Here the CDR3 reads CASSYSVRGTGNTIYF. The CDR3 DNA reads TGTGCCAGCAGTTACTCGGTTCGAGGGACTGGAAACACCATATATTTT.